This TCR beta chain was observed in a study of T cell responses to AZD1222 COVID-19 vaccine. Broader study findings: It was only after the peak T cell response that any repertoires were sampled.

The CDR3 spans 13 residues. Trimming took 5 bases from V and 4 from J; bases not matched to a gene: 2. From germline, CDR1 is GTSNPN and CDR2 SVGIG (reference sequence). Points on this clone: What it binds is not known.

The method was immunoSEQ multiplex PCR; TCRdb's version includes in-frame clones alone and lacks a portion of them. The top ten hold roughly 3.1% of the sample, which has about 80,000 clones, approximately 85% seen once. The rearrangement links TRBV30 to TRBJ1-3; 10 bases are shared with TRBD1. The clonotype originates from an adult who received the AZD1222 COVID-19 vaccine. Sequencing was performed on peripheral blood, taken 28 days after the second AZD1222 dose. The CDR3 sequence is CAWRQGAGNTIYF. Here the CDR3 DNA reads TGTGCCTGGCGACAGGGGGCGGGAAACACCATATATTTT.